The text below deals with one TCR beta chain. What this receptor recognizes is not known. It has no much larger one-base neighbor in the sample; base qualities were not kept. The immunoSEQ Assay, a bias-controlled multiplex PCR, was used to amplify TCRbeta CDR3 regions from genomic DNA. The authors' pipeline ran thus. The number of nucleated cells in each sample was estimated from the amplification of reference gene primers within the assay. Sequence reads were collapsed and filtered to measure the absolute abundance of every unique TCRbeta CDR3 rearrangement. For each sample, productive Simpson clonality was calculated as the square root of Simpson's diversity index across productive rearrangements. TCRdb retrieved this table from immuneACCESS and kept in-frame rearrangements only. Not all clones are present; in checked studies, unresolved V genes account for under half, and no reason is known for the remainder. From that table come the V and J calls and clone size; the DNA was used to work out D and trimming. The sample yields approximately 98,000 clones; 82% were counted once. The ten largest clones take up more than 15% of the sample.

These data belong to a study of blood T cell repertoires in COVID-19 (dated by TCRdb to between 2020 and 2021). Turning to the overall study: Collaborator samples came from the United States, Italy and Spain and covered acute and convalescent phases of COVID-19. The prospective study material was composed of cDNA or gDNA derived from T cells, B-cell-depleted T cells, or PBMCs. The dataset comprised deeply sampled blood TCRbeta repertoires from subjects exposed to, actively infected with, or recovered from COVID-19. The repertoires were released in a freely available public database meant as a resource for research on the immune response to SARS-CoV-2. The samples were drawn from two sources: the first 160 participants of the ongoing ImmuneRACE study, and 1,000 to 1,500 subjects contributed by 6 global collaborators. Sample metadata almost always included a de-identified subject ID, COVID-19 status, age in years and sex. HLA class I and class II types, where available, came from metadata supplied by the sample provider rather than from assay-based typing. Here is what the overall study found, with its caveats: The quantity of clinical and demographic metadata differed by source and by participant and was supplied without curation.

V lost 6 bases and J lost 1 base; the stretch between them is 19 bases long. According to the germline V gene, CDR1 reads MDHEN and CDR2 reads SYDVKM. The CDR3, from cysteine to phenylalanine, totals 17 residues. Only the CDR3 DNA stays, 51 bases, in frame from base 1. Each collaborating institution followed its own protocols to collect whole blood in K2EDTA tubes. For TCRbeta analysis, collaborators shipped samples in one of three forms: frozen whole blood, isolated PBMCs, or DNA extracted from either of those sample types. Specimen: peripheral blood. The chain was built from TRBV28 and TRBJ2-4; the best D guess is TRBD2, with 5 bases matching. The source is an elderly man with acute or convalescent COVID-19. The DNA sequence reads TGTGCCAGCAGGGCTGACAACGGACTCTACGCCAAAAACATTCAGTACTTC. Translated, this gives CASRADNGLYAKNIQYF.